This TCR beta chain stems from a study of OX40 agonist ivuxolimab in advanced cancers. Using immunoSEQ multiplex PCR, the repertoire was profiled, and TCRdb retains in-frame clones only, with some absent. The data show about 58,000 clones, 85% to 90% seen once. On cycle 4 day 1 and cycle 7 day 1, as well as at baseline, blood was sampled. J lost 1 base, V lost 6 bases, and 8 bases had no gene match. The CDR3 is 16 residues long. The germline V gene has CDR1 ENHRY and CDR2 SYGVKD. The rearrangement uses TRBV10-3 and TRBJ2-2; TRBD2 matches 7 bases. The TCR comes from an adult with an advanced solid tumor such as melanoma, head and neck, liver or kidney cancer. The specimen comprised CD4+ or CD8+ T cells sorted from blood, sampled in a trial of the OX40 agonist ivuxolimab. DNA of the CDR3: TGTGCCATCAGCCCTTCGATAGCGGGGAACACCGGGGAGCTGTTTTTT. It specifies CAISPSIAGNTGELFF.